These 30 T cell receptor beta chains share one sample of origin, sequenced in a study of cytomegalovirus exposure and HLA in healthy donors (dated by TCRdb to 2017 to 2019). The library relied on the immunoSEQ multiplex PCR assay. For the multiplex PCR, a mixture combining 60 forward primers for TCR Vbeta segments and 13 reverse primers for TCR Jbeta segments was used. Held by TCRdb, this immuneACCESS table contains in-frame sequences only and omits some clones. Under half of the omission traces to an unresolved V gene where checked; the cause of the rest is unknown. The sample yields about 190,000 clones; approximately 83% were counted once. The ten largest account for approximately 1.3% of the sample. The sample taken for sequencing was PBMCs. These receptors were taken from a boy between 2 and 10 years old in good health and CMV-seronegative.

Here the CDR3 DNA reads TGCGCCAGCAGCGGGGGGCGCGGCACAGATACGCAGTATTTT. It codes for CASSGGRGTDTQYF. The J gene is TRBJ2-3, the V gene TRBV10-2; D perhaps matches TRBD2 (7 bases). CDR1 is WSHSY and CDR2 is SAAADI in the germline V gene. The CDR3 is 14 residues long. V was pared by 6 bases and J by 1 base, with 11 bases between.

This clone showed up just a few times. This sequence joins TRBV4-3 and TRBJ1-2; D not resolved. Germline CDR1 LGHNA, CDR2 YSLEER. V was clipped by 0 bases and J by 8 bases, with 16 bases between them. The CDR3 runs 15 residues. DNA of the CDR3: TGCGCCAGCAGCCAAGAGTCGTACAGCTTCCTGGGCTACACCTTC. It specifies CASSQESYSFLGYTF.

The chain employs TRBV27 and TRBJ1-2; tentative D call: TRBD1 (6 bases). Trimming left V 5 bases short and J 6 bases short, with 22 bases between. CDR1 and CDR2 (germline): MNHEY, SMNVEV (reference sequence). The length of the CDR3 is 16 residues. The CDR3, as DNA: TGTGCCAGCAGTATACACCGGGACATCAGGGTAGATGGCTACACCTTC. It yields the protein CASSIHRDIRVDGYTF.

This clone was seen a few times. The chain joins TRBV2 to TRBJ2-1; the match to TRBD2 covers 10 bases. Germline CDR1 reads SNHLY; CDR2 reads FYNNEI. Germline trimming cut 3 bases from V and 0 bases from J; bases unmatched to any gene: 8. The CDR3 loop spans 18 amino acids. The CDR3: CASSEELAGTSSYNEQFF. CDR3 DNA sequence: TGTGCCAGCAGTGAGGAACTAGCGGGAACGAGCTCCTACAATGAGCAGTTCTTC.

In this sample, this clone turned up once. J is TRBJ2-7 and V is TRBV7-2; the match to TRBD2 covers 8 bases. This CDR3 region has 15 residues. Germline V gene sequence: CDR1 SGHTA, CDR2 FQGNSA. V gave up 6 bases and J gave up 4 bases; unmatched junction bases: 11. CDR3 DNA sequence: TGTGCCAGCAGTCGACTGAGCGGGAGTGGTTACGAGCAGTACTTC. Residues: CASSRLSGSGYEQYF.

The V and J genes are TRBV15 and TRBJ1-1; a weak D match, TRBD1 (5 bases). V was shortened by 5 bases and J by 1 base, with 8 bases between the two germline ends. This CDR3 contains 13 residues. Germline values: CDR1 LNHNV, CDR2 YYDKDF (reference sequence). The CDR3 coding sequence is TGTGCCACCAGCTACGGGGGGAACACTGAAGCTTTCTTT. This sequence encodes CATSYGGNTEAFF. Combining the CDR3 with reference TRBV15 and TRBJ1-1 gives the whole variable domain DAMVIQNPRYQVTQFGKPVTLSCSQTLNHNVMYWYQQKSSQAPKLLFHYYDKDFNNEADTPDNFQSRRPNTSFCFLDIRSPGLGDTAMYLCATSYGGNTEAFFGQGTRLTVV.

J is TRBJ2-2 and V is TRBV5-6; 10 bases align to TRBD1. V was pared by 4 bases and J by 4 bases, with 7 bases of the junction left unmatched. Per the germline V gene, CDR1 is SGHDT and CDR2 is YYEEEE. CDR3 length equals 16 residues. The CDR3 protein is CASSKDRGRITGELFF. The CDR3 region has the DNA TGTGCCAGCAGCAAAGACAGGGGGCGGATCACCGGGGAGCTGTTTTTT.

The J gene is TRBJ2-1, the V gene TRBV11-3, with 9 nucleotides matching TRBD2. This CDR3 region has 16 residues. Trimming cost V 0 bases and J 10 bases; bases outside gene matches: 10. The germline gives CDR1 SGHNT, CDR2 YENEEA. The CDR3 spells CASSLESGGGAGEQFF. Here the CDR3 DNA reads TGTGCCAGCAGCTTAGAATCTGGCGGGGGGGCAGGGGAGCAGTTCTTC.

CDR3 nucleotide sequence: TGCGCCAGCAGCCAGGACTACCTGACAGTTCCGCCTCAAGAGACCCAGTACTTC. Its protein product is CASSQDYLTVPPQETQYF. The chain has TRBV4-1 and TRBJ2-5; possible D gene TRBD2, 6 bases. Germline assignment: CDR1 MGHRA and CDR2 YSYEKL. Trimming left V 3 bases short and J 2 bases short, with 22 bases between. The CDR3 totals 18 residues.

The rearrangement joins TRBV7-2 to TRBJ1-1; D gene unclear. V was cut by 5 bases and J by 0 bases, with 13 bases left in between. This CDR3 is 15 amino acids long. Germline V CDR1 and CDR2: SGHTA, FQGNSA. CDR3 region: CASSLTFPLNTEAFF. CDR3 bases: TGTGCCAGCAGCCTAACCTTTCCATTGAACACTGAAGCTTTCTTT. The variable domain in full, completed from reference TRBV7-2 and TRBJ1-1, reads GAGVSQSPSNKVTEKGKDVELRCDPISGHTALYWYRQSLGQGLEFLIYFQGNSAPDKSGLPSDRFSAERTGGSVSTLTIQRTQQEDSAVYLCASSLTFPLNTEAFFGQGTRLTVV.

This chain connects TRBV7-6 to TRBJ2-7, with TRBD2 matching over 10 bases. V trimming: 2 bases; J trimming: 1 base; junction bases outside the gene matches: 2. Germline assignment: CDR1 SGHVS and CDR2 FNYEAQ. The CDR3 spans 15 residues. CDR3 coding DNA: TGTGCCAGCAGCTTAAGCGGGAGGGGTTCCTACGAGCAGTACTTC. The encoded protein is CASSLSGRGSYEQYF. Complete variable domain (other parts from reference TRBV7-6 and TRBJ2-7): GAGVSQSPRYKVTKRGQDVALRCDPISGHVSLYWYRQALGQGPEFLTYFNYEAQQDKSGLPNDRFSAERPEGSISTLTIQRTEQRDSAMYRCASSLSGRGSYEQYFGPGTRLTVT.

This clone was seen a few times. The V gene is TRBV7-9, the J gene TRBJ2-3; D possibly corresponds to TRBD1 (6 bases). This CDR3 has 15 residues. Germline V lookup: CDR1 SEHNR, CDR2 FQNEAQ (reference sequence). Trimming stripped 4 bases from V and 1 base from J, with 12 bases between. The CDR3 spells CASSYAKGGTDTQYF. The CDR3 region has the DNA TGTGCCAGCAGCTACGCGAAGGGGGGCACAGATACGCAGTATTTT. The whole variable domain, filled in from reference TRBV7-9 and TRBJ2-3, reads DTGVSQNPRHKITKRGQNVTFRCDPISEHNRLYWYRQTLGQGPEFLTYFQNEAQLEKSRLLSDRFSAERPKGSFSTLEIQRTEQGDSAMYLCASSYAKGGTDTQYFGPGTRLTVL.

In DNA, the CDR3 is TGTGCCAGCAGCATGTGGGACAGCTACGAGCAGTACGTC. The encoded protein is CASSMWDSYEQYV. The rearrangement links TRBV21-1 to TRBJ2-7; the table names TRBD1, a call not compared with the DNA. TRBV21-1 is noted as a pseudogene. The CDR3 has 13 residues.

This chain joins TRBV4-1 and TRBJ2-7, with 9 bases aligning to TRBD1. The J segment lost 3 bases and the V segment lost 2 bases, leaving 11 bases of the junction unmatched. Looked up from germline, CDR1 is MGHRA and CDR2 is YSYEKL. The CDR3 has 17 amino acids. CDR3: CASSQIPPGQGVYEQYF. In DNA form, the CDR3 reads TGCGCCAGCAGCCAAATCCCCCCGGGACAGGGAGTCTACGAGCAGTACTTC.

The DNA for the CDR3 is TGTGCCAGCAGCGCCGCGGGCGTTAACTATGGCTACACCTTC. It codes for CASSAAGVNYGYTF. The V gene is TRBV5-6, the J gene TRBJ1-2; D remains ambiguous. Germline lookup yields CDR1 SGHDT and CDR2 YYEEEE. V lost 4 bases to trimming and J lost 1 base, with 11 bases between them. This CDR3 is 14 amino acids long.

The rearrangement links TRBV18 to TRBJ1-4; D gene unclear. Germline V lookup: CDR1 KGHSH, CDR2 LQKENI. V lost 4 bases, J lost 4 bases, and 7 bases lay in between. This CDR3 has 13 residues. CDR3: CASSQQINEKLFF. CDR3 in DNA: TGTGCCAGCTCACAACAGATTAATGAAAAACTGTTTTTT.

The V gene is TRBV6-1, the J gene TRBJ2-7, with D perhaps matching TRBD1 (7 bases). The V gene lost 6 bases and the J gene lost 4 bases, with 16 bases spanning the gap. Germline lookup yields CDR1 MNHNS and CDR2 SASEGT. CDR3 length equals 14 residues. Here the CDR3 DNA reads TGTGCCAGCAGGGCCGGCGCAGGGGGGTACGAGCAGTACGTC. This gives the protein CASRAGAGGYEQYV.

The J gene is TRBJ2-3, the V gene TRBV5-1; D gene unclear. V lost 1 base, J lost 6 bases, and 9 bases lay in between. The germline CDR1 and CDR2 sequences are SGHRS and YFSETQ. The CDR3 has 13 residues. CDR3 region: CASSLSLRDTQYF. CDR3 DNA sequence: TGCGCCAGCAGCTTGAGCCTCCGGGATACGCAGTATTTT.

This chain connects TRBV6-1 to TRBJ2-4; weak D call: TRBD1 (6 bases). This CDR3 spans 15 amino acids. The V and J ends lost 2 bases and 4 bases respectively, with 12 bases between them. Looked up from germline, CDR1 is MNHNS and CDR2 is SASEGT. The CDR3 reads CASSERGYGKNIQYF. In DNA form, the CDR3 reads TGTGCCAGCAGTGAAAGGGGGTATGGAAAAAACATTCAGTACTTC.

The gene calls are TRBV7-2 and TRBJ2-2; 9 nucleotides align to TRBD2. Germline V gives CDR1 SGHTA, CDR2 FQGNSA. This CDR3 is built from 16 residues. J gave up 0 bases and V 4 bases, and 3 bases lay outside the gene matches. The CDR3 region has the DNA TGTGCCAGCAGCTCTAGACTAGCGGCGAACACCGGGGAGCTGTTTTTT. The encoded protein is CASSSRLAANTGELFF.

V is TRBV18 and J is TRBJ1-1; D may be TRBD1 (5 bases). Germline CDR1 KGHSH, CDR2 LQKENI. The CDR3 sequence is 14 residues long. V was trimmed by 3 bases and J by 2 bases, leaving 10 bases between them. CDR3 sequence reads: CASSPIRENTEAFF. CDR3 nucleotides: TGTGCCAGCTCACCGATCAGGGAAAACACTGAAGCTTTCTTT.

The chain is built from TRBV7-9 and TRBJ2-7, with 7 bases aligning to TRBD2. The CDR3 has 13 amino acids. J was trimmed by 5 bases and V by 4 bases; bases with no gene match: 5. The V gene's germline CDR1 is SEHNR and CDR2 FQNEAQ (reference sequence). The CDR3: CASSSGTTNEQYF. The CDR3 region has the DNA TGTGCCAGCAGCTCAGGGACTACCAACGAGCAGTACTTC.

The table lists this clone with a few counts. The chain links TRBV7-2 to TRBJ2-3, with 7 positions matching TRBD2. V shed 5 bases, J shed 0 bases, and the junction held 11 bases outside the gene matches. In germline, CDR1 is SGHTA, CDR2 FQGNSA. The CDR3 consists of 17 residues. Here the CDR3 reads CASSETRLAVSTDTQYF. The CDR3 DNA follows: TGTGCCAGCAGCGAAACGCGGCTAGCGGTTAGCACAGATACGCAGTATTTT.

The chain employs TRBV5-6 and TRBJ1-1; D unclear. CDR1 and CDR2 from the germline V gene are SGHDT and YYEEEE. Trimming stripped 2 bases from V and 1 base from J, with 9 bases between. The CDR3 spans 14 residues. The chain's CDR3 is CASSFREANTEAFF. The CDR3 DNA sequence: TGTGCCAGCAGCTTTAGGGAGGCGAACACTGAAGCTTTCTTT.

The gene calls are TRBV9 and TRBJ2-1; TRBD2 agrees at 8 bases. Trimming cost V 0 bases and J 7 bases; bases outside gene matches: 6. Germline CDR1 is SGDLS and CDR2 is YYNGEE. This CDR3 is built from 15 residues. The CDR3 region has the DNA TGTGCCAGCAGCGTAGAAAGCGGGAGTGCAAATGAGCAGTTCTTC. It yields the protein CASSVESGSANEQFF.

This sequence joins TRBV30 and TRBJ2-5; the match to TRBD1 covers 9 bases. This CDR3 region has 17 residues. Germline CDR1 and CDR2: GTSNPN and SVGIG (reference sequence). Unmatched junction bases numbered 13, after V lost 0 bases and J lost 5 bases. The CDR3 DNA sequence: TGTGCCTGGAGTGTGACCACCTCCGGGACAGGGATTGAGACCCAGTACTTC. Encoded protein: CAWSVTTSGTGIETQYF.

This chain connects TRBV4-2 to TRBJ2-1; 7 bases are a match to TRBD2. Germline CDR1 and CDR2: LGHNA and YNFKEQ. Trimming at V came to 0 bases and at J to 5 bases, leaving 10 bases not matched to a gene. The CDR3 runs 17 residues. The CDR3, as DNA: TGTGCCAGCAGCCAAGACAATGGCGGGAGTGTTAACAATGAGCAGTTCTTC. Its translation is CASSQDNGGSVNNEQFF.

This clone has a handful of counts. The rearrangement links TRBV28 to TRBJ1-2; TRBD1 might be the D (6 bases). V lost 6 bases, J lost 0 bases, and 17 bases lay in between. Germline V gene data show CDR1 as MDHEN and CDR2 as SYDVKM. The CDR3 is 16 amino acids. CDR3 sequence (DNA): TGTGCCAGCAGCAGCGCGAGACAGGCGACTAACTATGGCTACACCTTC. It codes for CASSSARQATNYGYTF.

Regarding this clone: Other DNA sequences in this sample translate to the same CDR3. The rearrangement links TRBV27 to TRBJ1-5, with D possibly being TRBD1 (6 bases). The CDR3 loop spans 14 amino acids. CDR1 is MNHEY and CDR2 is SMNVEV in the germline V gene (reference sequence). V shed 6 bases and J shed 2 bases, with 11 bases lying between them. In nucleotides, the CDR3 is TGTGCCAGCAGCCCACAGGGCGGCAATCAGCCCCAGCATTTT. Its translation is CASSPQGGNQPQHF.

V is TRBV5-6 and J is TRBJ2-3; D might be TRBD1 (6 bases). CDR3 length equals 15 residues. Germline CDR1 SGHDT, CDR2 YYEEEE. Trimming removed 4 bases at V and 5 bases at J, with 17 bases between. The CDR3 DNA follows: TGTGCCAGCAGCCCCGAGGGGGTGGGGGTAGATACGCAGTATTTT. Encoded protein: CASSPEGVGVDTQYF.